This T cell receptor beta chain is drawn from a study of blood T cell repertoires in COVID-19. Study overall: Material from acute and convalescent COVID-19 was sourced from the United States, Italy and Spain.

Membership in each cohort depended on participant-reported clinical history. Cohort 3 donors were reported recovered after two negative PCRs, clearance, or symptom resolution. Per the authors' pipeline: Estimates of nucleated cell counts were drawn from the amplification of reference gene primers. Data came from immunoSEQ multiplex PCR; TCRdb stores just in-frame clones and leaves some out. V and J calls plus clone size are reproduced from that table; the DNA served to infer D and trimming. The data hold 400,000 or so clones, with less than 95% observed a single time. The CDR3 consists of 12 residues. Trimming left V 5 bases short and J 6 bases short, with 9 bases between. The V gene's germline CDR1 is SGHRS and CDR2 YFSETQ.

The specimen sequenced was PBMCs or T cells enriched from blood (not recorded which). This TCR came from a young man who had recovered from COVID-19. V is TRBV5-1 and J is TRBJ2-1, with D tentatively TRBD2 (6 bases). For the CDR3, the DNA is TGCGCCAGCAGTGGAGGGATCAATGAGCAGTTCTTC. It translates to CASSGGINEQFF.